This T cell receptor beta chain came from a study of PD-1 blockade in mismatch repair-deficient tumors. As for the study in general: All were previously treated, progressing patients with about 11 mismatch repair-deficient cancer types.

Generated by immunoSEQ multiplex PCR, the TCRdb table keeps only in-frame clones and is missing some. The sample holds some 85,000 clones, approximately 80% seen once. As for this clone: Its antigen is undetermined.

Study-level results: Rapid post-treatment expansion, then contraction, generally preceding radiologic response, marked tumor-resident clones.

TCRs were sequenced from a few patients responding to pembrolizumab. This material consisted of peripheral blood, taken 44 weeks after starting pembrolizumab. The TCR originated in an adult with mismatch repair-deficient cancer.

DNA of the CDR3: TGTGCCAGCAGTTTAAGGGTTAGCGGGACTACCGCGACCCAGTACTTC. The encoded protein is CASSLRVSGTTATQYF. This chain connects TRBV27 to TRBJ2-5, with TRBD2 matching 8 bases. This CDR3 spans 16 amino acids. V lost 2 bases to trimming and J lost 7 bases; unmatched junction nucleotides: 12. Germline loops: CDR1 MNHEY, CDR2 SMNVEV (reference sequence).